This T cell receptor beta chain was identified during a study of metastatic and nonmetastatic thyroid tumors. Study-level background: Repertoires from malignant and benign thyroid patients were compared across blood and tumor or nodule tissue. Study-level results: It was reported that TCR beta diversity was significantly higher in malignant thyroid tumors than benign nodules, in blood and tumor.

TCRdb ran MiXCR on the PCR reads. The sample includes tens of thousands of clones, 20% to 30% of them seen just once. Note on this clone: Its antigen remains unidentified.

Thyroid surgery had not been preceded by any treatment in any patient. The CDR3 runs to 16 residues. Trimming cost V 1 base and J 6 bases; bases outside gene matches: 10. The germline CDR1 and CDR2 sequences are LGHNA and YNFKEQ. What was sequenced was blood. The chain uses TRBV4-2 and TRBJ1-2, with 8 bases matching TRBD1. The sequence came from a female donor with papillary thyroid cancer or a benign thyroid nodule (not recorded which). Some clones in this sample may be carry-over from other donors' samples. The CDR3 region is CASSQAGQGGENGYTF. The DNA for the CDR3 is TGTGCCAGCAGCCAAGCCGGACAGGGTGGCGAAAATGGCTACACCTTC.